Listed below are T cell receptor beta chains from one sample, sequenced in a study of PD-1 blockade in classical Hodgkin lymphoma. Sequencing used immunoSEQ multiplex PCR; TCRdb keeps in-frame clones, though not all of them. The table shows under 70,000 clones, with approximately 90% occurring only once. Here the sequenced sample was peripheral blood mononuclear cells (PBMCs), taken at baseline. These receptors were obtained from a human donor with classical Hodgkin lymphoma. Each CDR3 is given with its conserved first and last residue. Fields, in order: J gene, V gene, clone size, D gene, CDR3 protein, CDR3 DNA. D genes are given only for firm matches. A clone size is listed for some rows: how often the clone was seen (once, few, many), or a class if it is expanded.

>TRBJ1-2|TRBV11-2|.|.
CASSSVGARHGYTF
TGTGCCAGCAGCTCCGTAGGGGCTCGGCATGGCTACACCTTC
>TRBJ2-3|TRBV7-3|.|.
CASSSYTDTQYF
TGTGCCAGCAGCTCATACACAGATACGCAGTATTTT
>TRBJ2-2|TRBV30|.|.
CAWSDQAGWGGRSGELFF
TGTGCCTGGAGTGATCAAGCAGGGTGGGGAGGCAGGTCCGGGGAGCTGTTTTTT
>TRBJ1-1|TRBV19|once|.
CASSRGGTNVNTEAFF
TGTGCCAGTAGTAGGGGGGGAACGAATGTTAACACTGAAGCTTTCTTT
>TRBJ2-7|TRBV13|.|TRBD2
CASSWGLVGTYEQYF
TGTGCCAGCAGTTGGGGACTAGTTGGCACCTACGAGCAGTACTTC
>TRBJ1-2|TRBV5-1|.|.
CASSPSGPRAYGYTF
TGCGCCAGCAGCCCATCAGGGCCACGCGCCTATGGCTACACCTTC
>TRBJ2-3|TRBV18|.|.
CASSPVADTQYF
TGTGCCAGCTCACCCGTGGCAGATACGCAGTATTTT
>TRBJ1-1|TRBV28|.|.
CASSLRRGGRTEAFF
TGTGCCAGCAGTTTGAGGAGGGGGGGCCGAACTGAAGCTTTCTTT
>TRBJ1-5|TRBV19|.|.
CASSINREGNQPQHF
TGTGCCAGTAGTATCAACAGGGAAGGCAATCAGCCCCAGCATTTT
>TRBJ2-7|TRBV6-6|few|.
CASSPGTRGDHEQYF
TGTGCCAGCAGCCCCGGGACCCGCGGTGATCACGAGCAGTACTTC
>TRBJ2-1|TRBV12-5|.|.
CASGAGVNEQFF
TGTGCTAGTGGTGCCGGGGTCAATGAGCAGTTCTTC
>TRBJ2-7|TRBV9|.|TRBD2
CASSLGTSGAYEQYF
TGTGCCAGCAGCCTAGGCACTAGCGGGGCCTACGAGCAGTACTTC
>TRBJ2-3|TRBV19|.|.
CASSIVGTDTQYF
TGTGCCAGTAGTATAGTTGGCACAGATACGCAGTATTTT
>TRBJ2-1|TRBV9|.|.
CASSVGGGVYNEQFF
TGTGCCAGCAGCGTGGGAGGCGGGGTTTACAATGAGCAGTTCTTC
>TRBJ1-3|TRBV6-5|.|.
CASSYSGVVTGNTIYF
TGTGCCAGCAGTTACTCGGGGGTTGTTACTGGAAACACCATATATTTT
>TRBJ1-2|TRBV11-2|.|.
CASCPSANYGYTF
TGTGCCAGCTGTCCCAGCGCTAACTATGGCTACACCTTC
>TRBJ1-1|TRBV5-4|.|TRBD1
CASSLAGFGGTGYTGTEAFF
TGTGCCAGCAGCTTGGCTGGTTTTGGGGGGACAGGATATACAGGCACTGAAGCTTTCTTT
>TRBJ1-3|TRBV28|.|.
CASSFPPGGRDSSGNTIYF
TGTGCCAGCAGTTTCCCCCCCGGTGGCAGGGATAGCTCTGGAAACACCATATATTTT
>TRBJ2-7|TRBV5-4|.|.
CASSLLPWYSGGYEQYF
TGTGCCAGCAGCTTACTCCCGTGGTATTCAGGGGGGTACGAGCAGTACTTC
>TRBJ2-3|TRBV7-9|.|TRBD2
CASSPVSGGDTDTQYF
TGTGCCAGCAGCCCGGTTAGCGGGGGAGACACAGATACGCAGTATTTT
>TRBJ2-7|TRBV5-6|.|TRBD2
CASSPTGTGGSYEQYF
TGTGCCAGCAGCCCTACCGGGACGGGGGGATCCTACGAGCAGTACTTC
>TRBJ2-3|TRBV18|.|.
CASSRGADYLTDTQYF
TGTGCCAGCTCACGGGGGGCGGACTACCTCACAGATACGCAGTATTTT
>TRBJ1-1|TRBV27|.|.
CASTTRLGPKNTEAFF
TGTGCCAGCACGACCCGACTAGGGCCGAAGAACACTGAAGCTTTCTTT
>TRBJ1-4|TRBV5-1|.|.
CASSLEQNEKLFF
TGCGCCAGCAGCTTGGAACAGAATGAAAAACTGTTTTTT
>TRBJ1-5|TRBV6-6|.|.
CASSYAAPNQPQHF
TGTGCCAGCAGTTACGCAGCACCCAATCAGCCCCAGCATTTT
>TRBJ2-2|TRBV5-1|.|TRBD1
CASSSYGTANTGELFF
TGCGCCAGCAGCTCATACGGGACAGCGAACACCGGGGAGCTGTTTTTT
>TRBJ2-2|TRBV11-3|once|.
CASSLWANGAGELFF
TGTGCCAGCAGCTTATGGGCAAACGGGGCCGGGGAGCTGTTTTTT
>TRBJ1-1|TRBV12-5|once|.
CASAPTGNTEAFF
TGTGCTAGTGCCCCGACAGGGAACACTGAAGCTTTCTTT
>TRBJ1-2|TRBV7-9|.|TRBD1
CASSSTGAGGYTF
TGTGCCAGCAGCTCGACAGGGGCGGGGGGCTACACCTTC
>TRBJ2-2|TRBV19|.|.
CASRTRISNTGELFF
TGTGCCAGTAGGACACGGATATCGAACACCGGGGAGCTGTTTTTT
>TRBJ1-2|TRBV5-6|.|.
CASSWEQGGYTF
TGTGCCAGCAGTTGGGAGCAGGGCGGCTACACCTTC